The 8 T cell receptor beta chains presented below share a single source sample, sequenced in a study of T-cell reconstitution after alpha-beta-depleted transplantation in children. A TCRbeta library incorporating unique molecular identifiers was prepared. MiXCR was run by TCRdb on the PCR reads, yielding one entry per CDR3 protein. The sample yields about 260,000 distinct CDR3 sequences, just under 8.5% seen once. The specimen comprised PBMCs, mostly from graft donor cells, sampled 180 days after TCRalphabeta/CD19-depleted stem cell transplant. These receptors originate from a male patient younger than 18 who had a stem cell transplant for acute lymphoblastic leukemia, so the T cells may come from the graft donor.

Ten or more counts support this clonotype. The J gene is TRBJ1-5, the V gene TRBV6-5, with D maybe TRBD1 (5 bases). This CDR3 is 16 amino acids long. Germline V lookup: CDR1 MNHEY, CDR2 SVGAGI. Trimming cost V 0 bases and J 0 bases, with 9 bases left between them. DNA for the CDR3: TGTGCCAGCAGTTACTCCAGGGTTACTAGCAATCAGCCCCAGCATTTT. Protein sequence: CASSYSRVTSNQPQHF.

This clonotype was recorded many times. The chain carries TRBV29-1 and TRBJ2-5; 8 bases line up with TRBD2. V shed 6 bases, J shed 4 bases, and the junction held 10 bases outside the gene matches. The CDR3 consists of 14 residues. The V gene's germline CDR1 is SQVTM and CDR2 ANQGSEA. CDR3 DNA sequence: TGCAGCGTGTTCCTCGGGACTAGTGGAGAGACCCAGTACTTC. Its protein product is CSVFLGTSGETQYF.

Regarding this clonotype: It may be a read error: a sequence one base away is much more abundant. The J gene is TRBJ1-4, the V gene TRBV4-1, with D hard to call. V lost 3 bases and J 2 bases, leaving 16 bases between the germline ends. The CDR3 has 17 residues. Germline V gene lookup returns CDR1 MGHRA and CDR2 YSYEKL. CDR3 residues: CASSQVRGGSTNEKLFF. CDR3 DNA sequence: TGCGCCAGCAGCCAGGTCCGCGGTGGGAGCACTAATGAAAAACTGTTTTTT.

In its sample, this clonotype was seen many times. This CDR3 reads CASSLARQGISEQFF. DNA for the CDR3: TGTGCCAGCAGCTTAGCTCGACAGGGGATCAGTGAGCAGTTCTTC. This rearrangement joins TRBV11-2 to TRBJ2-1; TRBD1 agrees at 8 bases. With V trimmed by 1 base and J by 9 bases, 8 bases remained unmatched. CDR1 is SGHAT and CDR2 is FQNNGV in the germline V gene. The CDR3 is 15 residues long.

This clonotype came up many times. The chain is built from TRBV5-5 and TRBJ2-3; 9 bases line up with TRBD2. The V segment lost 4 bases and the J segment 6 bases; nucleotides outside the gene matches: 15. CDR1 SGHKS and CDR2 YYEKEE come from the germline V gene (reference sequence). CDR3 length equals 17 residues. The CDR3, as DNA: TGTGCCAGCAGCCCCCAGCTCTCGCGGGGGGGCCAGGATACGCAGTATTTT. Translating it yields CASSPQLSRGGQDTQYF.

In this sample, this clonotype turned up many times. This chain connects TRBV28 to TRBJ2-3, with D unresolved. The length of the CDR3 is 13 residues. V was cut by 6 bases and J by 6 bases, with 13 bases left in between. Germline-derived CDR1 and CDR2 are MDHEN and SYDVKM. The CDR3 coding sequence is TGTGCCAGCAGATCTCCCTCCCAGGATACGCAGTATTTT. This encodes CASRSPSQDTQYF. Looking up the rest from reference TRBV28 and TRBJ2-3 gives the full variable domain: DVKVTQSSRYLVKRTGEKVFLECVQDMDHENMFWYRQDPGLGLRLIYFSYDVKMKEKGDIPEGYSVSREKKERFSLILESASTNQTSMYLCASRSPSQDTQYFGPGTRLTVL.

This clonotype was observed many times. The genes are TRBV7-3 and TRBJ1-2; D uncertain. In germline, CDR1 is SGHTA, CDR2 FQGTGA. Deletions cut 5 bases from V and 5 bases from J, with 6 bases between. The CDR3 spans 11 residues. The CDR3 reads CASSPRYGYTF. Here the CDR3 DNA reads TGTGCCAGCAGCCCCCGGTATGGCTACACCTTC. Full variable domain (missing parts from reference TRBV7-3 and TRBJ1-2): GAGVSQTPSNKVTEKGKYVELRCDPISGHTALYWYRQSLGQGPEFLIYFQGTGAADDSGLPNDRFFAVRPEGSVSTLKIQRTERGDSAVYLCASSPRYGYTFGSGTRLTVV.

This clonotype was found many times. The rearrangement uses TRBV18 and TRBJ2-5; 7 positions agree with TRBD1. The J segment lost 5 bases and the V segment lost 6 bases, leaving 15 bases of the junction unmatched. In germline, CDR1 is KGHSH, CDR2 LQKENI. The CDR3 spans 16 residues. CDR3 residues: CASSQHPGQPGETQYF. CDR3 DNA sequence: TGTGCCAGCTCTCAACACCCGGGACAGCCAGGGGAGACCCAGTACTTC.